Below, one T cell receptor beta chain is given with its context. Its antigen remains unknown. Using immunoSEQ multiplex PCR, the repertoire was profiled, and TCRdb retains in-frame clones only, with some absent. Of under 20,000 clones in the sample, 70% to 90% were seen once. Germline-derived CDR1 and CDR2 are KGHSH and LQKENI. There are 14 residues in the CDR3. Germline trimming cut 3 bases from V and 5 bases from J; bases unmatched to any gene: 4. This entry belongs to a study of OX40 agonist ivuxolimab in advanced cancers. Whole-study context: Mean age approximately 59 years, range 23 to 79; around 80% male. Therapy given before enrollment (anti-PD-1, anti-PD-L1 or anti-CTLA-4) was allowed, and under 45% had some.

Study-level results: Compared with others, partial responders at 0.1-3.0 mg/kg displayed clonal expansion among the lowest. At 0.1 to 3.0 mg/kg and by week 6, clonal expansion occurred in CD4+ and CD8+ blood T cells.

The chain recombines TRBV18 with TRBJ2-4; 7 nucleotides align to TRBD1. The sequence was collected from an adult with an advanced solid tumor such as melanoma, head and neck, liver or kidney cancer. Sequenced here: CD4+ or CD8+ T cells sorted from blood, sampled in a trial of the OX40 agonist ivuxolimab. The CDR3 region is CASSPDRVQNIQYF. CDR3 DNA: TGTGCCAGCTCACCTGACAGGGTCCAAAACATTCAGTACTTC.